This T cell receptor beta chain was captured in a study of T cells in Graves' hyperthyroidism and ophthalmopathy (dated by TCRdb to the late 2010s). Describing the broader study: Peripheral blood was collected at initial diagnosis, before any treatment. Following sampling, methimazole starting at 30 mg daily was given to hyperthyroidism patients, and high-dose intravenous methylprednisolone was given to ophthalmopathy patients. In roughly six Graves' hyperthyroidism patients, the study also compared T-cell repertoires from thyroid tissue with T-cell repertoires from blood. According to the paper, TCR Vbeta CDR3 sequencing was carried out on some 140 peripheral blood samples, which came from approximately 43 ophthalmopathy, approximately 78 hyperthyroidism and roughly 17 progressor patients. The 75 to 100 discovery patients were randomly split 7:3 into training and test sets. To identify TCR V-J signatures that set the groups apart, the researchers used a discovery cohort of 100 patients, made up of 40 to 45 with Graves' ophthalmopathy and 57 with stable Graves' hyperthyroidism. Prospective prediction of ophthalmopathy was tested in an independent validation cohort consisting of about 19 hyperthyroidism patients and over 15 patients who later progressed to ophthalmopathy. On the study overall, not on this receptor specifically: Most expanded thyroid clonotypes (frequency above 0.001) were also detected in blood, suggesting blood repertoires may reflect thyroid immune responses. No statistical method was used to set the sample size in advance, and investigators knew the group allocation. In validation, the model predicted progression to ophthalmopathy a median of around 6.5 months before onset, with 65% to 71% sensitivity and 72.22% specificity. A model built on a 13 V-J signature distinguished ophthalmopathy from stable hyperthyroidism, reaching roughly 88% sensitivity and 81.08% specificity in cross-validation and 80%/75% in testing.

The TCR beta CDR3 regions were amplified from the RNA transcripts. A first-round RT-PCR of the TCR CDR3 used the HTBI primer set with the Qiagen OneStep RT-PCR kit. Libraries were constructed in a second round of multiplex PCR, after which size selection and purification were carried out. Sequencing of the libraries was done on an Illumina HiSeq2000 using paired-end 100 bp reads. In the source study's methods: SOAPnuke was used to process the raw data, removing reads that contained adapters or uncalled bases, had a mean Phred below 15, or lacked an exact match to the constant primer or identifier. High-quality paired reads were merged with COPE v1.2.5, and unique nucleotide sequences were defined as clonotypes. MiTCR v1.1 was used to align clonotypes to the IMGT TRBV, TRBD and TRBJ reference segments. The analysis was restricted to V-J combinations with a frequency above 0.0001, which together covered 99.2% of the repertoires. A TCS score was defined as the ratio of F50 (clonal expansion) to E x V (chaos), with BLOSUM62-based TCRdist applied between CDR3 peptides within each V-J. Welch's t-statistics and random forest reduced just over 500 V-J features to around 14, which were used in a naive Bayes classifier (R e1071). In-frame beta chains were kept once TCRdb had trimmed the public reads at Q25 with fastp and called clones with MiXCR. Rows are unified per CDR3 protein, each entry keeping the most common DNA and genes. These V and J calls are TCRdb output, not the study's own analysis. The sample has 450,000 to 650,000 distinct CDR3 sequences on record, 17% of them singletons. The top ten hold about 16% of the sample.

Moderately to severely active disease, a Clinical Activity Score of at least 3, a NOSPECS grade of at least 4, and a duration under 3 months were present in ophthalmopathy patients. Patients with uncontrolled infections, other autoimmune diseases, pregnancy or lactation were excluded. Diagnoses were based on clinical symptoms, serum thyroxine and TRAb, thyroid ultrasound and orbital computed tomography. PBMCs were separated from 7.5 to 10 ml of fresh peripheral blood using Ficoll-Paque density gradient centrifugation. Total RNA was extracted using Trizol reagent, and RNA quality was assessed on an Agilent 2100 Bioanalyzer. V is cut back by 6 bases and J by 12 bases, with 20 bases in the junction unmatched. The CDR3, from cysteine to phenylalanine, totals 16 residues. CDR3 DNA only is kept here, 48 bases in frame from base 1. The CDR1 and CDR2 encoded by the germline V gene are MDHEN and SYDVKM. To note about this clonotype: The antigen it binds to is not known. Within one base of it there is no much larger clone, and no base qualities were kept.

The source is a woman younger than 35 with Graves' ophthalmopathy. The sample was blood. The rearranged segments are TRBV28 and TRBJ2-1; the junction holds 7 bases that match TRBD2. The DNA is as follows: TGTGCCAGCAGCAACCCCCTCGGAGTACGGAGGGAGGGGCAGTTCTTC. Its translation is CASSNPLGVRREGQFF.